The 19 T cell receptor beta chains reported below all come from one sample, sequenced in a study of early T cells in non-severe SARS-CoV-2 infection (dated by TCRdb to the early 2020s). Library preparation used 5' RACE. Sequencer: NextSeq 500. Starting from the raw public reads, TCRdb applied fastp trimming at Q25, assembled clones with MiXCR and retained in-frame beta chains. Here each entry gathers all rows of one CDR3 protein and keeps the most common genes and DNA. This sample has more than 65,000 distinct CDR3 sequences in its table, and around 13% of those were observed once. The ten largest clonotypes hold roughly 1.3% of the sample. The sequenced sample consisted of whole blood. These receptors originate from an adult who was a healthcare worker with PCR-confirmed SARS-CoV-2 infection or an uninfected control (not recorded which).

This clonotype was recorded at least ten times. The V and J genes are TRBV3-1 and TRBJ2-7; the D call may be TRBD1 or TRBD2 (5 bases each). Trimming shortened V by 1 base and J by 2 bases, and 12 bases separated the two germline ends. Germline lookup yields CDR1 LGHDT and CDR2 YNNKEL (reference sequence). The CDR3 contains 15 residues. The CDR3 spells CASSQGPGLTYEQYF. The CDR3 coding sequence is TGTGCCAGCAGCCAAGGGCCGGGGCTCACCTACGAGCAGTACTTC.

This clonotype was seen at least ten times. The V gene is TRBV28, the J gene TRBJ2-2, with TRBD2 identical over 7 bases. V shed 5 bases and J 5 bases; nucleotides not matched to a gene: 11. Germline values: CDR1 MDHEN, CDR2 SYDVKM. This CDR3 spans 16 amino acids. CDR3 protein: CASSPTTSATTGELFF. For the CDR3, the DNA is TGTGCCAGCAGTCCAACAACTAGCGCCACGACCGGGGAGCTGTTTTTT. Based on the CDR3 plus reference TRBV28 and TRBJ2-2, the full variable domain is DVKVTQSSRYLVKRTGEKVFLECVQDMDHENMFWYRQDPGLGLRLIYFSYDVKMKEKGDIPEGYSVSREKKERFSLILESASTNQTSMYLCASSPTTSATTGELFFGEGSRLTVL.

This clonotype was observed at least ten times. The chain is built from TRBV5-5 and TRBJ1-1; 8 bases match TRBD1. From germline, CDR1 is SGHKS and CDR2 YYEKEE (reference sequence). Trimming removed 0 bases from V and 13 bases from J; junction bases left unmatched: 11. CDR3 length: 14 residues. The CDR3 DNA reads TGTGCCAGCAGCTTGGATGCAGGGGGCCGACTGGATTTCTTT. It translates to CASSLDAGGRLDFF.

This clonotype was counted many times. The genes are TRBV6-2 or TRBV6-3 and TRBJ2-7; 8 nucleotides line up with TRBD1. V shed 6 bases and J 7 bases; nucleotides not matched to a gene: 8. CDR1 is MNHEY and CDR2 is SVGEGT in the germline V gene. CDR3 length: 13 amino acids. CDR3 in DNA: TGTGCCAGCAGACAGGGGGTTGCGGTTGAGCAGTACTTC. It is translated as CASRQGVAVEQYF.

Many counts were recorded for this clonotype. This rearrangement joins TRBV24-1 to TRBJ2-1; TRBD1 might be the D (6 bases). There are 14 residues in the CDR3. Germline loops: CDR1 KGHDR, CDR2 SFDVKD. Trimming shortened V by 9 bases and J by 0 bases, and 11 bases separated the two germline ends. CDR3 protein: CATQTGSSYNEQFF. Written as DNA, the CDR3 is TGTGCCACCCAAACAGGGAGCTCCTACAATGAGCAGTTCTTC.

The chain carries TRBV29-1 and TRBJ2-7; tentative D call: TRBD1 (6 bases). The CDR3 sequence is 11 residues long. V lost 7 bases and J 5 bases, leaving 12 bases between the germline ends. Germline V gene lookup returns CDR1 SQVTM and CDR2 ANQGSEA. In nucleotides, the CDR3 is TGCAGCGCCGAAAGGGGGAACGAGCAGTACTTC. Translated: CSAERGNEQYF.

This clonotype was observed at least ten times. The CDR3 region is CASSSRPEEPQHF. The CDR3 DNA reads TGTGCCAGCAGCTCGCGACCTGAAGAGCCCCAGCATTTT. The V call is TRBV7-2, the J call TRBJ1-5, with no clear D. The germline CDR1 and CDR2 sequences are SGHTA and FQGNSA. CDR3 length: 13 residues. V lost 4 bases and J lost 8, with 12 bases in between. The whole variable domain, remainder taken from reference TRBV7-2 and TRBJ1-5, is GAGVSQSPSNKVTEKGKDVELRCDPISGHTALYWYRQSLGQGLEFLIYFQGNSAPDKSGLPSDRFSAERTGGSVSTLTIQRTQQEDSAVYLCASSSRPEEPQHFGDGTRLSIL.

The chain carries TRBV28 and TRBJ1-1, with 7 bases fitting TRBD1. Germline trimming cut 6 bases from V and 4 bases from J; bases unmatched to any gene: 14. This CDR3 has 16 residues. Germline values: CDR1 MDHEN, CDR2 SYDVKM. The CDR3 nucleotides are TGTGCCAGCAGGCTTACGCCGACAGGGACGGGCACTGAAGCTTTCTTT. This codes for CASRLTPTGTGTEAFF.

The J gene is TRBJ2-2, the V gene TRBV13; weak D call: TRBD1 (6 bases). The V gene's germline CDR1 is PRHDT and CDR2 FYEKMQ (reference sequence). The CDR3 totals 16 residues. Trimming removed 5 bases from V and 6 bases from J, with 19 bases in between. As DNA, the CDR3 is TGTGCCAGCAGCGGTCCCGGGACAAGTCCCTCCGGGGAGCTGTTTTTT. This encodes CASSGPGTSPSGELFF. Complete variable domain (other parts from reference TRBV13 and TRBJ2-2): AAGVIQSPRHLIKEKRETATLKCYPIPRHDTVYWYQQGPGQDPQFLISFYEKMQSDKGSIPDRFSAQQFSDYHSELNMSSLELGDSALYFCASSGPGTSPSGELFFGEGSRLTVL.

This clonotype showed up many times. V and J are TRBV7-6 and TRBJ2-7; D gene unclear. V lost 3 bases and J lost 0, with 6 bases in between. CDR1 is SGHVS, CDR2 FNYEAQ, per germline. The CDR3 loop spans 13 amino acids. The CDR3 DNA reads as TGTGCCAGCAGCTTGGGCCGCTCCTACGAGCAGTACTTC. It is translated as CASSLGRSYEQYF. Complete variable domain (other parts from reference TRBV7-6 and TRBJ2-7): GAGVSQSPRYKVTKRGQDVALRCDPISGHVSLYWYRQALGQGPEFLTYFNYEAQQDKSGLPNDRFSAERPEGSISTLTIQRTEQRDSAMYRCASSLGRSYEQYFGPGTRLTVT.

This clonotype has a count of ten or more. The chain combines TRBV27 with TRBJ1-2; 9 bases are a match to TRBD1. CDR3 length equals 14 residues. The V gene end was trimmed by 3 bases and the J gene end by 5 bases; junction bases not matched to a gene: 4. CDR1 MNHEY and CDR2 SMNVEV come from the germline V gene (reference sequence). The CDR3: CASSFTGTGYGYTF. The DNA of the CDR3 is TGTGCCAGCAGTTTCACCGGGACAGGGTATGGCTACACCTTC.

This clonotype occurred many times. J is TRBJ2-7 and V is TRBV27, with D unresolved. The CDR3 spans 14 residues. Trimming shortened V by 1 base and J by 2 bases, and 9 bases separated the two germline ends. Per the germline V gene, CDR1 is MNHEY and CDR2 is SMNVEV (reference sequence). This CDR3 reads CASSLWGTAYEQYF. The DNA for the CDR3 is TGTGCCAGCAGTTTATGGGGAACAGCCTACGAGCAGTACTTC.

This clonotype was picked up many times. The chain couples TRBV7-2 to TRBJ2-1; D not resolved. Trimming cost V 0 bases and J 9 bases, with 15 bases left between them. This CDR3 has 15 residues. Germline CDR1 is SGHTA and CDR2 is FQGNSA. Written as DNA, the CDR3 is TGTGCCAGCAGCTTAGCGAGGACCCAGTACGGTGAGCAGTTCTTC. Its translation is CASSLARTQYGEQFF.

This clonotype was seen many times. The CDR3, as DNA: TGCGCCAGCACCCGGACGACGAACACCGGGGAGCTGTTTTTT. Translating it yields CASTRTTNTGELFF. This chain links TRBV5-1 with TRBJ2-2; D is unresolved. Germline V gene lookup returns CDR1 SGHRS and CDR2 YFSETQ. This CDR3 is built from 14 residues. V gave up 6 bases and J gave up 0 bases, with 9 bases separating them.

This clonotype was counted ten times or more. This chain links TRBV7-8 with TRBJ2-3; 9 bases map to TRBD2. The germline gives CDR1 SGHVS, CDR2 FQNEAQ. This CDR3 spans 15 amino acids. V lost 5 bases, J lost 2 bases, and 5 bases stayed unmatched. The chain's CDR3 is CASSPASGITDTQYF. The DNA of the CDR3 is TGTGCCAGCAGCCCCGCTAGCGGGATCACAGATACGCAGTATTTT.

This clonotype was recorded at least ten times. The chain joins TRBV20-1 to TRBJ2-1; 9 positions agree with TRBD1. Germline lookup yields CDR1 DFQATT and CDR2 SNEGSKA (reference sequence). This CDR3 comprises 14 residues. V lost 0 bases and J lost 15; bases outside the gene matches: 12. CDR3 bases: TGCAGTGCTAGAGAGCCACAGGGGGCGCAGGAAACGTTCTTC. Encoded protein: CSAREPQGAQETFF.

There are many counts of this clonotype. The V and J genes are TRBV19 and TRBJ1-2; D remains unclear. V lost 6 bases, J lost 5 bases, and 16 bases lay in between. The CDR3 runs to 14 residues. Germline CDR1 LNHDA, CDR2 SQIVND (reference sequence). The CDR3 coding sequence is TGTGCCAGTAGGTCAACCCCAAGCATATATGGCTACACCTTC. Its protein is CASRSTPSIYGYTF.

In this sample, this clonotype turned up many times. J is TRBJ1-5 and V is TRBV7-2; D unclear. The V gene lost 5 bases and the J gene lost 4 bases, with 9 bases spanning the gap. Germline-derived CDR1 and CDR2 are SGHTA and FQGNSA. The CDR3 consists of 13 residues. The CDR3 sequence is CASSRNLNQPQHF. CDR3 nucleotide sequence: TGTGCCAGCAGCCGGAACCTGAATCAGCCCCAGCATTTT.

This clonotype has at least ten counts. The J gene is TRBJ1-5, the V gene TRBV10-3; possible D gene TRBD1, 6 bases. Germline V lookup: CDR1 ENHRY, CDR2 SYGVKD. Between the trimmed V and J ends, which lost 2 bases and 4 bases, there was a span of 9 bases. There are 14 residues in the CDR3. In DNA form, the CDR3 reads TGTGCCATCAGTGAGACAGGGCAGAATCAGCCCCAGCATTTT. Translation gives CAISETGQNQPQHF.